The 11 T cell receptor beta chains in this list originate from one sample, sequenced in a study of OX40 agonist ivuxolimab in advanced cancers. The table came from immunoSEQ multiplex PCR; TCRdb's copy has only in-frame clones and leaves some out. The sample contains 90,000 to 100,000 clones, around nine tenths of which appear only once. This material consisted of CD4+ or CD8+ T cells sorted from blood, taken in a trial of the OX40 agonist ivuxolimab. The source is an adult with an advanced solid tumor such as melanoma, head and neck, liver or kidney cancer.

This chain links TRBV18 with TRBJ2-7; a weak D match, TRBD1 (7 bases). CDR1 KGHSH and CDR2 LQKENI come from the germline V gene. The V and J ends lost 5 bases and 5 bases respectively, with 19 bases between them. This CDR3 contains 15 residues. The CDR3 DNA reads TGTGCCAGCTCAGCTGACAGGGCCGGGGGAAACGAGCAGTACTTC. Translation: CASSADRAGGNEQYF.

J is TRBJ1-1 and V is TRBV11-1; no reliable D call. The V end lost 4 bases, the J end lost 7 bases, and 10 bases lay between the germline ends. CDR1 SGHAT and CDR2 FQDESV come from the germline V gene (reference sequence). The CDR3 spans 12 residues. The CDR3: CASSSGNGEAFF. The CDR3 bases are TGTGCCAGCAGCTCGGGGAACGGTGAAGCTTTCTTT.

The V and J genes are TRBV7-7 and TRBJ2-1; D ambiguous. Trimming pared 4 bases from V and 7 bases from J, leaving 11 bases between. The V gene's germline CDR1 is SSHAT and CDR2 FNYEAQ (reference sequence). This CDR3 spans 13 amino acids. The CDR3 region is CASSSRLTNEQFF. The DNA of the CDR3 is TGTGCCAGCAGCTCCCGACTTACTAATGAGCAGTTCTTC.

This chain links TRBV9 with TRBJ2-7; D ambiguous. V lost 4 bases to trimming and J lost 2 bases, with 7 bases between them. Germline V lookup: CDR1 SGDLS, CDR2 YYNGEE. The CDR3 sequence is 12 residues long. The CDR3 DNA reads TGTGCCAGCAGCCATGACACCTACGAGCAGTACTTC. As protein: CASSHDTYEQYF.

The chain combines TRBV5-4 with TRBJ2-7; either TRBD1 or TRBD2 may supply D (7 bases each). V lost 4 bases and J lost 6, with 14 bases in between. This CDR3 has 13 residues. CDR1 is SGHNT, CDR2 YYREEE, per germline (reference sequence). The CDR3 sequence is CASSGQGGGEQYF. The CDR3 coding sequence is TGTGCCAGCAGCGGGCAGGGGGGGGGCGAGCAGTACTTC.

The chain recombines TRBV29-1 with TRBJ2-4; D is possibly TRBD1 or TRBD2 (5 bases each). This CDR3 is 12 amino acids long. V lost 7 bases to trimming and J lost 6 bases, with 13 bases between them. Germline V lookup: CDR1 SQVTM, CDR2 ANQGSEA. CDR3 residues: CSANSGGNIQYF. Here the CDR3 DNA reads TGCAGCGCTAATAGTGGGGGAAACATTCAGTACTTC.

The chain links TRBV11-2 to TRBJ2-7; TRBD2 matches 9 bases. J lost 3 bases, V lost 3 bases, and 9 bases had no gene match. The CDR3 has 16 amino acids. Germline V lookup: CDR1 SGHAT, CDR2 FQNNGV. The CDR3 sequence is CASSFSASGAYYEQYF. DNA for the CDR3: TGTGCCAGCAGCTTCTCCGCTAGCGGGGCTTACTACGAGCAGTACTTC. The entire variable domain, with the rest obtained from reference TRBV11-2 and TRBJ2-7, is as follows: EAGVAQSPRYKIIEKRQSVAFWCNPISGHATLYWYQQILGQGPKLLIQFQNNGVVDDSQLPKDRFSAERLKGVDSTLKIQPAKLEDSAVYLCASSFSASGAYYEQYFGPGTRLTVT.

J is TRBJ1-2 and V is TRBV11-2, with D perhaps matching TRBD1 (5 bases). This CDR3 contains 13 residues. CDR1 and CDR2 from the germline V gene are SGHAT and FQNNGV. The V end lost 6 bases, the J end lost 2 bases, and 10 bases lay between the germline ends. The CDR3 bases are TGTGCCAGCAGACGACAGCTCAACTATGGCTACACCTTC. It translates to CASRRQLNYGYTF. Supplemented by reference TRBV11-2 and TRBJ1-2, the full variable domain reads EAGVAQSPRYKIIEKRQSVAFWCNPISGHATLYWYQQILGQGPKLLIQFQNNGVVDDSQLPKDRFSAERLKGVDSTLKIQPAKLEDSAVYLCASRRQLNYGYTFGSGTRLTVV.

The CDR3 sequence is CASSSGGTITEAFF. Written as DNA, the CDR3 is TGCGCCAGCAGCAGCGGTGGCACGATCACTGAAGCTTTCTTT. The chain has TRBV5-1 and TRBJ1-1, with D unresolved. This CDR3 region has 14 residues. Between the trimmed V and J ends, which lost 4 bases and 4 bases, there was a span of 14 bases. Germline lookup yields CDR1 SGHRS and CDR2 YFSETQ. Variable domain in full (rest from reference TRBV5-1 and TRBJ1-1): KAGVTQTPRYLIKTRGQQVTLSCSPISGHRSVSWYQQTPGQGLQFLFEYFSETQRNKGNFPGRFSGRQFSNSRSEMNVSTLELGDSALYLCASSSGGTITEAFFGQGTRLTVV.

The CDR3 DNA reads as TGCGCCAGCAGCTCCGGGGCGGGGATTGGGGACACCGGGGAGCTGTTTTTT. Protein sequence: CASSSGAGIGDTGELFF. V usage is TRBV5-1 and J usage is TRBJ2-2; a possible D gene is TRBD2 (6 bases). Looked up from germline, CDR1 is SGHRS and CDR2 is YFSETQ. This CDR3 has 17 amino acids. Trimming shortened V by 3 bases and J by 3 bases, and 18 bases separated the two germline ends.

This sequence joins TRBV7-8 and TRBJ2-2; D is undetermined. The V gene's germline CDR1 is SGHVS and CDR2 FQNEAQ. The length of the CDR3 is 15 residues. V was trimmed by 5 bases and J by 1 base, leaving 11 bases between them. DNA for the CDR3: TGTGCCAGCAGCCGTGGGGATCTGAACACCGGGGAGCTGTTTTTT. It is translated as CASSRGDLNTGELFF.